The source of this TCR beta chain is a study of shared clonotypes between healthy human individuals. The wider study: Each donor contributed plates that comprised three CD4 naive, three CD4 memory, two CD8 naive and one CD8 memory.

CD8 cells classed as naive were CD45RO-negative and positively selected for CCR7, excluding terminally differentiated effector memory CD45RA+ cells. Some clones are missing from TCRdb's copy, which holds only in-frame ones; the method was immunoSEQ multiplex PCR. The profile shows around 2,000,000 clones, less than 95% of them singletons. Between the trimmed V and J ends, which lost 1 base and 0 bases, there was a span of 10 bases. Germline V gene sequence: CDR1 SGHAT, CDR2 FQNNGV. This CDR3 is 15 amino acids long. With regard to this clone: The antigen remains undetermined.

Study-wide findings and caveats: Incompleteness in sorted-subset sequencing, despite large depth, was shown by rarefaction. Among non-shared clonotypes, generation probabilities were lower than among those shared by all four donors.

The TCR was taken from a man between 18 and 29 years old in good health. The chain couples TRBV11-2 to TRBJ2-7; D is ambiguous. Sequencing input: naive CD8+ T cells sorted from blood. The CDR3 DNA sequence: TGTGCCAGCAGCTTAGGGCTTTATAGCTCCTACGAGCAGTACTTC. It is translated as CASSLGLYSSYEQYF.